These 23 T cell receptor beta chains came from one sample sequenced in a study of shared clonotypes between healthy human individuals. TCRdb's table, derived via immunoSEQ multiplex PCR, lists solely in-frame clones and lacks some. The repertoire holds about 2.4 million clones, around 90% seen once, with 0.13% to 0.15% in the top ten. Sequenced material: naive CD4+ T cells sorted from blood. The subset: CD45RA+ positively selected. The origin of the receptors is a man younger than 30 in good health.

The chain employs TRBV29-1 and TRBJ1-2, with D possibly being TRBD1 (6 bases). Germline CDR1 reads SQVTM; CDR2 reads ANQGSEA. The V and J ends lost 7 bases and 4 bases respectively, with 16 bases between them. The CDR3 consists of 13 residues. The chain's CDR3 is CSAVGDTPYGYTF. CDR3 DNA sequence: TGCAGCGCAGTAGGGGACACTCCCTATGGCTACACCTTC.

The CDR3, as DNA: TGTGCCAGCAGACAAACTAGCGCCTCCTGGGCAGATACGCAGTATTTT. Translation: CASRQTSASWADTQYF. The rearrangement links TRBV2 to TRBJ2-3; TRBD2 aligns across 7 bases. Germline V lookup: CDR1 SNHLY, CDR2 FYNNEI. CDR3 size: 16 residues. V was clipped by 6 bases and J by 4 bases; unmatched bases: 13.

The CDR3 reads CASSPRRDMGTQYF. For the CDR3, the DNA is TGTGCCAGCAGCCCTAGGCGGGACATGGGGACCCAGTACTTC. This chain uses TRBV7-9 with TRBJ2-5; tentatively, D is TRBD1 or TRBD2 (6 bases each). Trimming took off 5 bases at V and 7 bases at J, with 17 bases between the two ends. This CDR3 has 14 residues. Germline V gene lookup returns CDR1 SEHNR and CDR2 FQNEAQ (reference sequence).

The chain uses TRBV10-3 and TRBJ2-3; D is ambiguous. This CDR3 contains 15 residues. V lost 0 bases, J lost 4 bases, and 11 bases lay in between. Per germline, CDR1 ENHRY and CDR2 SYGVKD. The CDR3 DNA sequence: TGTGCCATCAGTGAGTCACCGACCGCGGCAGATACGCAGTATTTT. It codes for CAISESPTAADTQYF.

This chain links TRBV4-3 with TRBJ1-4; no clear D. The CDR3 sequence is 14 residues long. Trimming cost V 0 bases and J 5 bases, with 7 bases left between them. Germline V gene data show CDR1 as LGHNA and CDR2 as YSLEER. Here the CDR3 reads CASSQELENEKLFF. Here the CDR3 DNA reads TGCGCCAGCAGCCAAGAACTAGAAAATGAAAAACTGTTTTTT.

This clone is a singleton in its sample. The chain recombines TRBV5-1 with TRBJ1-2, with a possible D match to TRBD1 (6 bases). CDR1 is SGHRS, CDR2 YFSETQ, per germline. V was pared by 2 bases and J by 4 bases, with 12 bases between. This CDR3 is 14 amino acids long. The CDR3 region has the DNA TGCGCCAGCAGCTTTTTACAGGGTCTCTATGGCTACACCTTC. This encodes CASSFLQGLYGYTF.

The chain joins TRBV5-6 to TRBJ2-7; D not certain. The V and J ends lost 0 bases and 2 bases respectively, with 12 bases between them. Per germline, CDR1 SGHDT and CDR2 YYEEEE. The CDR3 loop spans 15 amino acids. The CDR3 region has the DNA TGTGCCAGCAGCTTGGAGGGAAAAGTTCCCTACGAGCAGTACTTC. This sequence encodes CASSLEGKVPYEQYF.

Notes on this clone: The same CDR3 arises from other DNA sequences in this sample as well. J is TRBJ1-5 and V is TRBV27; the D gene is possibly TRBD1 (5 bases). The CDR3 has 13 residues. V lost 6 bases and J 3 bases, leaving 9 bases between the germline ends. CDR1 and CDR2 (germline): MNHEY, SMNVEV (reference sequence). CDR3 residues: CASSRTLNQPQHF. Here the CDR3 DNA reads TGTGCCAGCAGCAGGACACTCAATCAGCCCCAGCATTTT.

This clone has a single count. This sequence joins TRBV19 and TRBJ2-1; 7 bases line up with TRBD2. This CDR3 is built from 13 residues. Germline CDR1 and CDR2: LNHDA and SQIVND (reference sequence). J gave up 9 bases and V 3 bases, and 5 bases lay outside the gene matches. The DNA for the CDR3 is TGTGCCAGTAGTATTCCAGCGGGACGTGAGCAGTTCTTC. It yields the protein CASSIPAGREQFF.

The chain joins TRBV30 to TRBJ2-5, with TRBD2 as a possible D gene (6 bases). Trimming cost V 3 bases and J 2 bases, with 13 bases left between them. This CDR3 has 14 residues. CDR1 is GTSNPN and CDR2 is SVGIG in the germline V gene (reference sequence). CDR3 nucleotides: TGTGCCTGGAGGCCCGGGGGATGGCAAGAGACCCAGTACTTC. Amino acid sequence: CAWRPGGWQETQYF.

The V gene is TRBV6-5, the J gene TRBJ2-7; D uncertain. The CDR3 totals 13 residues. Germline lookup yields CDR1 MNHEY and CDR2 SVGAGI. V was trimmed by 5 bases and J by 1 base, leaving 9 bases between them. The CDR3 DNA is TGTGCCAGCAGTCCTTTGGGGTCCTACGAGCAGTACTTC. Protein: CASSPLGSYEQYF.

The rearrangement links TRBV7-9 to TRBJ2-7; D is undetermined. The germline gives CDR1 SEHNR, CDR2 FQNEAQ (reference sequence). The CDR3 extends over 17 amino acids. Trimming shortened V by 5 bases and J by 1 base, and 21 bases separated the two germline ends. The CDR3: CASSEKPGGERSYEQYF. DNA of the CDR3: TGTGCCAGCAGCGAGAAGCCGGGCGGAGAAAGGTCCTACGAGCAGTACTTC.

The count of this clone is one. V gene TRBV30 combines with J gene TRBJ2-3; the match to TRBD2 covers 7 bases. The CDR3 covers 15 residues. CDR1 and CDR2 (germline): GTSNPN, SVGIG (reference sequence). V shed 4 bases, J shed 3 bases, and the junction held 10 bases outside the gene matches. The CDR3 DNA reads TGTGCCTGGAAGCGGGATACGCTATTGACAGATACGCAGTATTTT. It encodes CAWKRDTLLTDTQYF.

The rearrangement links TRBV7-2 to TRBJ2-7; D possibly corresponds to TRBD2 (6 bases). There are 15 residues in the CDR3. Trimming left V 0 bases short and J 4 bases short, with 13 bases between. The germline V gene encodes CDR1 SGHTA and CDR2 FQGNSA. The CDR3 loop is CASSLARLARYEQYF. The CDR3 nucleotides are TGTGCCAGCAGCTTAGCAAGGCTAGCGAGGTACGAGCAGTACTTC.

About this clone: Other nucleotide sequences from this sample produce the same CDR3. V is TRBV6-1 and J is TRBJ1-4; D is unclear. Per the germline V gene, CDR1 is MNHNS and CDR2 is SASEGT. The V end was cut by 2 bases, the J end by 5 bases, with 12 bases between. The CDR3 is made up of 15 amino acids. CDR3 nucleotides: TGTGCCAGCAGTGAAAGAGGGTTAGCAAATGAAAAACTGTTTTTT. Translated, it gives CASSERGLANEKLFF.

The V gene is TRBV7-9, the J gene TRBJ1-1; D perhaps matches TRBD1 (6 bases). CDR3 size: 14 residues. Germline V gene lookup returns CDR1 SEHNR and CDR2 FQNEAQ (reference sequence). Trimming took 5 bases from V and 0 from J, leaving 10 bases between them. CDR3 sequence: CASSIRGLNTEAFF. The CDR3 coding sequence is TGTGCCAGCAGCATCAGGGGTTTGAACACTGAAGCTTTCTTT. The whole variable domain, filled in from reference TRBV7-9 and TRBJ1-1, reads DTGVSQNPRHKITKRGQNVTFRCDPISEHNRLYWYRQTLGQGPEFLTYFQNEAQLEKSRLLSDRFSAERPKGSFSTLEIQRTEQGDSAMYLCASSIRGLNTEAFFGQGTRLTVV.

CDR3 in amino acids: CATESTGGYGYTF. In nucleotides, the CDR3 is TGTGCCACCGAGTCGACAGGGGGCTATGGCTACACCTTC. The V and J genes are TRBV28 and TRBJ1-2; 9 bases map to TRBD1. This CDR3 contains 13 residues. CDR1 MDHEN and CDR2 SYDVKM come from the germline V gene. V lost 10 bases and J lost 4; bases outside the gene matches: 7.

The gene calls are TRBV10-3 and TRBJ2-3; 7 nucleotides match TRBD1. From germline, CDR1 is ENHRY and CDR2 SYGVKD. The CDR3 sequence is 15 residues long. J was trimmed by 1 base and V by 4 bases; bases with no gene match: 5. The CDR3 DNA is TGTGCCATCAGTGCCGGGACAGCAGGCACAGATACGCAGTATTTT. It codes for CAISAGTAGTDTQYF.

The chain is built from TRBV2 and TRBJ2-7; TRBD1 might be the D (5 bases). Germline V lookup: CDR1 SNHLY, CDR2 FYNNEI. This CDR3 spans 14 amino acids. V shed 4 bases and J shed 3 bases, with 13 bases lying between them. The CDR3 spells CASSGQPSFYEQYF. CDR3 DNA sequence: TGTGCCAGCAGTGGACAGCCATCCTTCTACGAGCAGTACTTC.

The CDR3 is CASSESRGQGAETQYF. The CDR3 DNA sequence: TGTGCCAGCAGTGAATCACGAGGACAGGGGGCCGAGACCCAGTACTTC. The chain combines TRBV25-1 with TRBJ2-5, with TRBD1 matching over 11 bases. The CDR3 loop spans 16 amino acids. With V trimmed by 1 base and J by 5 bases, 6 bases remained unmatched. Germline CDR1 reads MGHDK; CDR2 reads SYGVNS.

The chain is built from TRBV5-4 and TRBJ1-2; the D is unclear. Germline V gene data show CDR1 as SGHNT and CDR2 as YYREEE (reference sequence). The V and J ends lost 3 bases and 3 bases respectively, with 12 bases between them. The CDR3 extends over 14 amino acids. The CDR3 here is CASSSPREDYGYTF. The CDR3 DNA reads as TGTGCCAGCAGCTCGCCCCGGGAAGACTATGGCTACACCTTC.

The gene calls are TRBV6-5 and TRBJ2-5; D is uncertain. V was shortened by 5 bases and J by 5 bases, with 9 bases between the two germline ends. Germline lookup yields CDR1 MNHEY and CDR2 SVGAGI. The CDR3 runs 12 residues. CDR3 protein: CASSNIGETQYF. In DNA form, the CDR3 reads TGTGCCAGCAGTAATATCGGGGAGACCCAGTACTTC.

This rearrangement joins TRBV2 to TRBJ1-5; possible D gene TRBD1, 5 bases. In germline, CDR1 is SNHLY, CDR2 FYNNEI. Trimming took 4 bases from V and 3 from J, leaving 10 bases between them. The CDR3 covers 14 residues. The CDR3 DNA reads TGTGCCAGCAGTGCGGACACTGTCAATCAGCCCCAGCATTTT. Protein: CASSADTVNQPQHF.